The source of this T cell receptor (beta chain) is a study of cytomegalovirus exposure and HLA in healthy donors. The wider study: Ancestry clustering placed roughly four fifths of approximately 370 genotyped donors in the Caucasian-associated cluster.

PCR involved 60 Vbeta and 13 Jbeta primers. The protocol was immunoSEQ multiplex PCR, while the TCRdb copy is restricted to in-frame clones and leaves out a portion. The sample has around 150,000 clones; around 81% are singletons. Between the trimmed V and J ends, which lost 2 bases and 2 bases, there was a span of 7 bases. This CDR3 comprises 13 residues. CDR1 is MDHEN and CDR2 is SYDVKM in the germline V gene. Note on this clone: Its antigen is unidentified.

Study results and caveats: There were several of the most significant clusters that appeared linked to common viral pathogens in a later analysis.

The V and J genes are TRBV28 and TRBJ2-7, with D unresolved. The receptor comes from a woman aged 50 to 60 in good health and CMV-seronegative. The specimen sequenced was PBMCs. CDR3 DNA sequence: TGTGCCAGCAGTTTACGGGTTCCCTACGAGCAGTACTTC. It yields the protein CASSLRVPYEQYF. The full variable domain, its missing parts supplied by reference TRBV28 and TRBJ2-7, is DVKVTQSSRYLVKRTGEKVFLECVQDMDHENMFWYRQDPGLGLRLIYFSYDVKMKEKGDIPEGYSVSREKKERFSLILESASTNQTSMYLCASSLRVPYEQYFGPGTRLTVT.